This T cell receptor beta chain was sequenced for a study of T cell responses to AZD1222 COVID-19 vaccine. Study-level points and caveats: There were vaccine-associated CD4 TCRs across spike, dominant at 160-218 and 743-854. Close to half of all spike-specific TCRs reportedly target regions of the variants that are unmutated.

The V gene lost 0 bases and the J gene lost 2 bases, with 9 bases spanning the gap. Germline assignment: CDR1 SGDLS and CDR2 YYNGEE. CDR3 length: 14 residues. With regard to this clone: Its matching antigen is unknown.

Libraries were prepared by immunoSEQ multiplex PCR; TCRdb keeps only in-frame clonotypes and omits some of them. The table records some 100,000 clones, approximately 90% of them present only once. Sequencing used peripheral blood, obtained on day 0 of AZD1222 vaccination. The receptor was isolated from an adult in good health. V gene TRBV9 combines with J gene TRBJ2-7, with no clear D. Here the CDR3 DNA reads TGTGCCAGCAGCGTAGCTCACAAAGCCTACGAGCAGTACTTC. It encodes CASSVAHKAYEQYF.